This passage covers 4 T cell receptor beta chains from one sample sequenced in a study of T-cell memory formation after mild COVID-19. A single record per CDR3 protein comes from TCRdb applying MiXCR to the 5' RACE reads. Among over 120,000 distinct CDR3 sequences listed, around 5.8% were seen once. Input material: PBMCs or a T cell subset sorted from them (not recorded which). All receptors derive from an adult woman who had mild COVID-19 (a few samples of this study predate the infection). Cell type and time point are not known.

This clonotype has just a few counts. The chain uses TRBV12-3 or TRBV12-4 and TRBJ2-1; no clear D gene. The CDR3 is 13 amino acids. V dropped 3 bases and J dropped 5 bases, with 8 bases sitting between them. The CDR3 spells CASSLQVNNEQFF. The CDR3 bases are TGTGCCAGCAGTTTGCAGGTTAACAATGAGCAGTTCTTC.

This chain connects TRBV5-4 to TRBJ2-7, with a tentative D call TRBD1 (5 bases). V was cut by 4 bases and J by 4 bases, with 18 bases left in between. The CDR3 sequence is 15 residues long. CDR1 and CDR2 from the germline V gene are SGHNT and YYREEE (reference sequence). CDR3 in amino acids: CASSPSPSDSYEQYF. CDR3 DNA sequence: TGTGCCAGCAGCCCCAGCCCAAGCGACAGTTACGAGCAGTACTTC.

This clonotype was observed at least ten times. V and J are TRBV7-2 and TRBJ2-7, with D unclear. The V gene's germline CDR1 is SGHTA and CDR2 FQGNSA. CDR3 size: 15 residues. The V end was cut by 3 bases, the J end by 2 bases, with 14 bases between. The CDR3 nucleotides are TGTGCCAGCAGCTTGTCTAGGCCTCCCCCCTACGAGCAGTACTTC. Translated: CASSLSRPPPYEQYF.

This clonotype was detected a few times. V usage is TRBV12-3 or TRBV12-4 and J usage is TRBJ1-6; D is ambiguous. This CDR3 contains 12 residues. V lost 4 bases, J lost 6 bases, and 4 bases lay in between. The CDR3 sequence: CASSSANSPLHF. In DNA form, the CDR3 reads TGTGCCAGCAGTTCTGCTAATTCACCCCTCCACTTT.